A selection of T cell receptor beta chains follows, all from one sample in a study of T cells in localized non-small cell lung cancer. Data came from immunoSEQ multiplex PCR; TCRdb stores just in-frame clones and leaves some out. The sample carries tens of thousands of clones, more than 70% recorded once. This material consisted of peripheral blood, taken before any cancer treatment. The receptors shown here come from a woman aged 35 to 70 with stage I squamous cell lung carcinoma. Both conserved end residues are part of each CDR3. The order of the fields is J gene, D gene, V gene, clone size, CDR3 DNA, CDR3 protein. The D gene is left open where the match is weak. Some rows have no size entry. The others give once, few or many, or a class for an expanded clone.

>TRBJ1-4|TRBD1|TRBV5-1|-
TGCGCCAGCAGCTTGGCCACAGGGGGCGGGTTCCGTGAAAAACTGTTTTTT
CASSLATGGGFREKLFF
>TRBJ2-7|-|TRBV6-1|-
TGTGCCAGCAGTGAGATGACAACGTCCTACGAGCAGTACTTC
CASSEMTTSYEQYF
>TRBJ2-7|-|TRBV7-7|-
TGTGCTAGCAGCCTCAGACAGAGTGGCGAGCAGTACTTC
CASSLRQSGEQYF
>TRBJ2-1|-|TRBV25-1|once
TGTGCCAGCAGGCTGGATCATAGCAATGAGCAGTTCTTC
CASRLDHSNEQFF
>TRBJ2-7|-|TRBV7-9|-
TGTGCCAGCAGCTTAAAAGGGTCGGGGGTCGAGCAGTACTTC
CASSLKGSGVEQYF
>TRBJ1-5|TRBD1|TRBV19|-
TGTGCCAGCCAGGACAGGACCTATAGCAATCAGCCCCAGCATTTT
CASQDRTYSNQPQHF
>TRBJ1-6|-|TRBV6-1|-
TGTGCCAGCATTGAGGATAGGAATTCACCCCTCCACTTT
CASIEDRNSPLHF
>TRBJ2-5|-|TRBV2|-
TGTGCCAGTATAGAAGGGAGGCAGACCCAGTACTTC
CASIEGRQTQYF
>TRBJ1-2|-|TRBV19|-
TGTGCCAGTACCTTGACAATTGGAAATGGCTACACCTTC
CASTLTIGNGYTF
>TRBJ1-2|-|TRBV11-2|once
TGTGCCAGCAGCTTAGGGGGAAACTATGGCTACACCTTC
CASSLGGNYGYTF
>TRBJ2-1|TRBD1|TRBV2|-
TGTGCCAGCCAAACGGGACAGGGAGTTAACAATGAGCAGTTCTTC
CASQTGQGVNNEQFF
>TRBJ1-1|TRBD1|TRBV19|-
TGTGCCAGTAGTTTAACCAGGGGGCTTGAAGCTTTCTTT
CASSLTRGLEAFF
>TRBJ2-5|TRBD2|TRBV9|-
TGTGCCAGCAGCGTAGGATTGCTAGCGGGGGGGACGATTCAAGAGACCCAGTACTTC
CASSVGLLAGGTIQETQYF
>TRBJ1-1|TRBD1|TRBV6-4|once
TGTGCCGGCAGTCAGAGACAGGGAAGGGGTGAAGCTTTCTTT
CAGSQRQGRGEAFF
>TRBJ2-2|-|TRBV7-7|-
TGTGCTAGCAGCTTGGGACAGAACACCGGGGAGCTGTTTTTT
CASSLGQNTGELFF
>TRBJ1-3|TRBD1|TRBV10-3|-
TGTGCCATCAAACAGGGGGCGGAAAACACCATATATTTT
CAIKQGAENTIYF
>TRBJ1-3|-|TRBV30|few
TGTGCCTGGAGTGGATTGGGGACCTACTCTGGAAACACCATATATTTT
CAWSGLGTYSGNTIYF
>TRBJ2-7|TRBD2|TRBV6-1|-
TGTGCCAGCAGTGAAAGGGCAGGGAGGGGCGAGCAGTACTTC
CASSERAGRGEQYF
>TRBJ1-1|-|TRBV29-1|-
TGCAGCTTTTCCCGCGGAAAGAGCACTGAAGCTTTCTTT
CSFSRGKSTEAFF
>TRBJ2-5|-|TRBV30|-
TGTGCCTGGAGTGGCGGGACATTCTTAGAGACCCAGTACTTC
CAWSGGTFLETQYF